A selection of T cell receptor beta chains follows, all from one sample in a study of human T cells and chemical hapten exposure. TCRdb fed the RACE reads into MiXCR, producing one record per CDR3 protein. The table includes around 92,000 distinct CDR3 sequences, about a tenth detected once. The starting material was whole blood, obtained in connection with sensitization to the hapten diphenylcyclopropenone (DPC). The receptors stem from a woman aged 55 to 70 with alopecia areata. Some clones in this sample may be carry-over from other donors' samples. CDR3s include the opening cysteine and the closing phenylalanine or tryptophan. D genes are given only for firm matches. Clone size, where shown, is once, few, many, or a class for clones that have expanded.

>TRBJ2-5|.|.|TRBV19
TGTGCCAGTTGCGACTACCAAGAGACCCAGTACTTC
CASCDYQETQYF
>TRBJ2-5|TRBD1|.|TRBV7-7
TGTGCTAGCAGCTTAGGGGCAGGGGGCCAAGAGACCCAGTACTTC
CASSLGAGGQETQYF
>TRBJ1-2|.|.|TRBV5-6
TGTGCCAGCAGCTTAACGCAGGGCGGTGGCTACACCTTC
CASSLTQGGGYTF
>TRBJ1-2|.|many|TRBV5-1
TGCGCCAGCAGCTTGGTCTTTTCTGGCCCGAACTATGGCTACACCTTC
CASSLVFSGPNYGYTF
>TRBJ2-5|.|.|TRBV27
TGTGCCAGCAGTTTCGGAAGCTGGGAGACCCAGTACTTC
CASSFGSWETQYF
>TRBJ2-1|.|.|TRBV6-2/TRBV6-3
TGTGCCACCAAACAGCCCCCTAACAATGAGCAGTTCTTC
CATKQPPNNEQFF
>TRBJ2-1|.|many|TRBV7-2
TGTGCCAGCAGCTTAGCGGGGGGGCCGGTTGAGCAGTTCTTC
CASSLAGGPVEQFF
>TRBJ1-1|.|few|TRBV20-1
TGCAGTGCTAGGGTACCCCTAATGAACACTGAAGCCTTCTTT
CSARVPLMNTEAFF
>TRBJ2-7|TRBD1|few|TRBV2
TGTGCCAGCAGTGAGTGGACAGGGGGTAGCGAGCAGTACTTC
CASSEWTGGSEQYF
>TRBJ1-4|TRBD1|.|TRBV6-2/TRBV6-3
TGTGCCAGCAAGAACCCGGGACAGGGAAATGAAAAACTGTTTTTT
CASKNPGQGNEKLFF
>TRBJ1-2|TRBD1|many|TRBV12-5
TGTGCTAGTGGCCGCGGGACAGGGGTTAAAAACTATGGCTACACCTTC
CASGRGTGVKNYGYTF
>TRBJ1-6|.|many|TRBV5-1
TGCGCCAGCAGCTTGGACAGGGAGGATTCACCCCTCCACTTT
CASSLDREDSPLHF
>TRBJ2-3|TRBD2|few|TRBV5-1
TGCGCCAGCAGCTTGATGCGGGGGGGCCTAGATACGCAGTATTTT
CASSLMRGGLDTQYF
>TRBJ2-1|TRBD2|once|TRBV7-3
TGTGCCAGCAGACCGACTAGCGGGGTGTACAATGAGCAGTTCTTC
CASRPTSGVYNEQFF
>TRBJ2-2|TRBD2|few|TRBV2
TGTGCCAGCAGTGTGGGGACTAGCGGGGTCGGCGAGCTGTTTTTT
CASSVGTSGVGELFF